What follows are 6 T cell receptor beta chains derived from one specimen sequenced in a study of T-cell reconstitution after alpha-beta-depleted transplantation in children. It was with unique molecular identifiers that the TCRbeta library was prepared. Via MiXCR, TCRdb re-called the PCR reads, giving one row per CDR3 protein. The sample holds a few hundred thousand distinct CDR3 sequences, 6% to 10% seen once. Study observations and caveats: One year after transplant, T-cell counts and diversity came mostly from newly produced T cells.

These receptors' antigens are unknown. The material was peripheral blood, obtained 360 days after TCRalphabeta/CD19-depleted stem cell transplant. Receptor source: a female patient aged 2-10 years who had a stem cell transplant for Fanconi anemia, so the T cells may come from the graft donor.

The chain joins TRBV7-9 to TRBJ2-3; D may match TRBD1 or TRBD2 (5 bases each). Per germline, CDR1 SEHNR and CDR2 FQNEAQ (reference sequence). There are 16 residues in the CDR3. V was trimmed by 5 bases and J by 5 bases, leaving 20 bases between them. The DNA of the CDR3 is TGTGCCAGCAGCCCGCTCACCGGGACCCCCGAAGATACGCAGTATTTT. It is translated as CASSPLTGTPEDTQYF.

The chain links TRBV19 to TRBJ2-7; 7 bases are a match to TRBD1. This CDR3 comprises 12 residues. V lost 6 bases to trimming and J lost 6 bases; unmatched junction nucleotides: 5. The germline V gene has CDR1 LNHDA and CDR2 SQIVND (reference sequence). The CDR3 DNA reads TGTGCCAGTAGAGGGGGCCTCGGCGAGCAGTACTTC. Translating gives CASRGGLGEQYF.

This clonotype was counted many times. The CDR3 protein is CSVVWSVTSYEQYF. DNA for the CDR3: TGCAGCGTTGTTTGGTCGGTGACCTCCTACGAGCAGTACTTC. The chain carries TRBV29-1 and TRBJ2-7; no clear D gene. Germline-derived CDR1 and CDR2 are SQVTM and ANQGSEA. The CDR3 spans 14 residues. V lost 4 bases, J lost 0 bases, and 13 bases lay in between.

The chain uses TRBV9 and TRBJ1-5; no firm D call. This CDR3 region has 16 residues. Per germline, CDR1 SGDLS and CDR2 YYNGEE. The V end lost 3 bases, the J end lost 3 bases, and 16 bases lay between the germline ends. The CDR3: CASSGATDPTNQPQHF. For the CDR3, the DNA is TGTGCCAGCAGCGGTGCTACAGACCCTACCAATCAGCCCCAGCATTTT.

This clonotype has a count of ten or more. Here the CDR3 DNA reads TGCGCCAGCAGCCCAACAATAATCCTCGTACGGCAGTTCTTC. Translation gives CASSPTIILVRQFF. The gene calls are TRBV4-1 and TRBJ2-1; D unresolved. The CDR3 loop spans 14 amino acids. Looked up from germline, CDR1 is MGHRA and CDR2 is YSYEKL. Deletions cut 4 bases from V and 12 bases from J, with 19 bases between.

The genes are TRBV19 and TRBJ1-2; D ambiguous. Trimming cost V 0 bases and J 5 bases, with 13 bases left between them. The germline CDR1 and CDR2 sequences are LNHDA and SQIVND (reference sequence). This CDR3 contains 15 residues. The DNA for the CDR3 is TGTGCCAGTAGTATAGATGGAGAACGAGGGTATGGCTACACCTTC. Its translation is CASSIDGERGYGYTF.